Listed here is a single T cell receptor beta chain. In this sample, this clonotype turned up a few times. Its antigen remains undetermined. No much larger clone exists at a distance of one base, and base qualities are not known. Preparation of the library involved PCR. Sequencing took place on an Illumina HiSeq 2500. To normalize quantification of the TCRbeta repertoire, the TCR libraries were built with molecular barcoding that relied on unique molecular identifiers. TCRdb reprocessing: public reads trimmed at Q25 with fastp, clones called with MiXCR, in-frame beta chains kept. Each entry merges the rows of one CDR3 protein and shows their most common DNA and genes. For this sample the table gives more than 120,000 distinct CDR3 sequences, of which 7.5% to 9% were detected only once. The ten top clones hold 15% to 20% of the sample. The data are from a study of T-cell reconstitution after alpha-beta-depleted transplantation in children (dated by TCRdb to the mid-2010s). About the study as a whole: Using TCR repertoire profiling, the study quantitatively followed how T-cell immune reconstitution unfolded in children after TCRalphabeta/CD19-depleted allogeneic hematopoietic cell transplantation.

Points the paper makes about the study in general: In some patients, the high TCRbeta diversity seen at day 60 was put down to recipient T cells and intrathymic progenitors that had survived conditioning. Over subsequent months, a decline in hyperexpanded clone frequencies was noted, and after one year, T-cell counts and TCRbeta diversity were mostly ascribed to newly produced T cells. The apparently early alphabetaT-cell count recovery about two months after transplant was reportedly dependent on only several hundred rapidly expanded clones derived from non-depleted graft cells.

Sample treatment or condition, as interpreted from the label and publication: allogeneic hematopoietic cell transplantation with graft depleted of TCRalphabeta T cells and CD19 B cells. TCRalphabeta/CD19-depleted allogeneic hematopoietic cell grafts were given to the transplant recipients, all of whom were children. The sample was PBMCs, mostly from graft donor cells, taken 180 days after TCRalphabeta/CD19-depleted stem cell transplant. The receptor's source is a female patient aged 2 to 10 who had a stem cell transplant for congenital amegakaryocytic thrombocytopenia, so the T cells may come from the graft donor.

The bases read TGTGCCAGCAGCCATTCAACAGGGCTACTTGGAAACACCATATATTTT. Its translation reads: CASSHSTGLLGNTIYF. The chain couples TRBV7-6 to TRBJ1-3; a tentative D call is TRBD1 (6 bases match). Deletion took 5 bases off V and 3 bases off J, with a span of 17 bases between the germline ends. The CDR3 sequence holds 16 residues, the cysteine and phenylalanine included. The entry retains the CDR3 DNA only, 48 bases that are in frame from base 1. The germline V gene sets CDR1 to SGHVS and CDR2 to FNYEAQ. With the rest looked up from the reference TRBV7-6 and TRBJ1-3 genes rather than sequenced, the full variable domain is GAGVSQSPRYKVTKRGQDVALRCDPISGHVSLYWYRQALGQGPEFLTYFNYEAQQDKSGLPNDRFSAERPEGSISTLTIQRTEQRDSAMYRCASSHSTGLLGNTIYFGEGSWLTVV.